This TCR beta chain came from a study of T cells in Graves' hyperthyroidism and ophthalmopathy. Study results and caveats: Ophthalmopathy onset followed model prediction by a median approximately 6.2 months.

The CDR3 is 13 residues long. In germline, CDR1 is LGHDT, CDR2 YNNKEL (reference sequence). With 1 base removed from V and 3 bases from J, the gap between germline ends came to 7 bases. This clonotype was seen ten or more times. Its specificity is not known. The source material, RNA transcripts, was used to amplify TCR beta CDR3 regions. The HTBI primer set was used in a first-round RT-PCR of the TCR CDR3. TCRdb reprocessed the multiplex PCR reads with MiXCR, giving one entry per CDR3 protein. Of 300,000 to 500,000 distinct CDR3 sequences listed, roughly an eighth are singletons. The TCR was taken from a man in his fifties or sixties with Graves' ophthalmopathy. The chain couples TRBV3-1 to TRBJ2-7; D gene uncertain. The sample consisted of blood. The CDR3 loop reads CASSQGLHYEQYF. Here the CDR3 DNA reads TGTGCCAGCAGCCAAGGTCTCCACTACGAGCAGTACTTC.